This TCR beta chain was identified in a study of OX40 agonist ivuxolimab in advanced cancers. About the study: The study gave patients intravenous ivuxolimab at 0.01 to 10 mg/kg every 2 weeks. Two cutaneous melanoma patients and one hepatocellular carcinoma patient, three in all, had partial responses.

Clones were read by immunoSEQ multiplex PCR, and TCRdb kept only the in-frame ones, dropping some. The sample comprises tens of thousands of clones, 70% to 90% of which are singletons, and around 2% rests with the top ten. The CDR3 spans 12 residues. In germline, CDR1 is MNHEY, CDR2 SVGAGI. Deletions cut 6 bases from V and 5 bases from J, with 10 bases between. This rearrangement joins TRBV6-5 to TRBJ2-5, with D unclear. The sequences come from CD4+ or CD8+ T cells sorted from blood, collected in a trial of the OX40 agonist ivuxolimab. This clonotype was obtained from an adult with an advanced solid tumor such as melanoma, head and neck, liver or kidney cancer. The CDR3 protein is CASRDQRETQYF. For the CDR3, the DNA is TGTGCCAGCAGGGACCAAAGGGAGACCCAGTACTTC.